A selection of T cell receptor beta chains follows, all from one sample in a study of blood T cell repertoires in COVID-19. The table came from immunoSEQ multiplex PCR; TCRdb's copy has only in-frame clones and leaves some out. The profile shows hundreds of thousands of clones, around 87% of them singletons. Input material: PBMCs or T cells enriched from blood (not recorded which). These receptors were collected from a woman under 30 with acute COVID-19. CDR3s include the opening cysteine and the closing phenylalanine or tryptophan. Part of the rows lack a size; the others show once, few, many or a class for expanded clones.

J,V,size,CDR3
TRBJ1-2,TRBV7-3,NA,CASSLSQGAAGYTF
TRBJ2-1,TRBV27,NA,CASNFGPGEYNEQFF
TRBJ2-2,TRBV19,NA,CASSIGRELLGTGELFF
TRBJ2-7,TRBV3-1/TRBV3-2,NA,CAGSHGLEQYF
TRBJ2-1,TRBV9,NA,CASSVGAGGPAREQFF
TRBJ2-7,TRBV27,NA,CASNKHSGPYEQYF
TRBJ2-3,TRBV6-5,NA,CASNLAGETDTQYF
TRBJ2-7,TRBV6-4,few,CASSSEPGGSYEQYF
TRBJ1-1,TRBV18,NA,CASSPTKLQGPEAFF
TRBJ2-1,TRBV2,NA,CASRAGGIYNEQFF
TRBJ2-3,TRBV10-1,NA,CASSGGTSGTDTQYF
TRBJ1-2,TRBV2,NA,CASIPHGQNYGYTF
TRBJ1-1,TRBV19,once,CASSQDRNTEAFF
TRBJ2-1,TRBV19,once,CASSFGRGLYNEQFF
TRBJ1-4,TRBV6-5,NA,CASSPGGQGEKLFF
TRBJ2-7,TRBV3-1/TRBV3-2,NA,CASSQGTSGLYEQYF
TRBJ2-7,TRBV5-1,NA,CASSFGGGGYEQYF
TRBJ2-7,TRBV7-9,NA,CASSGGSAPYEQYF
TRBJ2-1,TRBV6-5,NA,CASRGQESYNEQFF
TRBJ1-4,TRBV28,NA,CASRTGSGEKLFF
TRBJ2-3,TRBV6-5,NA,CASRYRDRGATDTQYF
TRBJ2-6,TRBV4-2,NA,CASSQEERTYGSGANVLTF
TRBJ2-2,TRBV11-2,once,CASSLAGTGGRGELFF
TRBJ2-3,TRBV15,few,CATSRMTGGTDTQYF
TRBJ2-1,TRBV11-2,NA,CASSLGDLDKQFF
TRBJ2-2,TRBV29-1,NA,CSVDTRFGSGAGELFF
TRBJ2-7,TRBV5-1,NA,CASSSTGTGAAEQYF
TRBJ1-2,TRBV5-5,NA,CASSWDRGTNYGYTF
TRBJ2-1,TRBV27,NA,CASSLSVGLAGGPLDEQFF
TRBJ2-1,TRBV25-1,NA,CASAHSGSHYNEQFF
TRBJ2-7,TRBV11-2,NA,CASGRLAGNYEQYF
TRBJ2-2,TRBV5-6,once,CASSLFLAGNTGELFF
TRBJ1-5,TRBV28,NA,CASSLTGPGHQPQHF
TRBJ1-5,TRBV23-1,NA,CASSLQGGTNGNQPQHF
TRBJ2-7,TRBV7-8,NA,CASSLGRVGSGADEQYF
TRBJ2-3,TRBV27,once,CASSPGTDPTDTQYF
TRBJ2-7,TRBV5-4,NA,CASSLLDRFSYEQYF
TRBJ1-6,TRBV18,NA,CASSPPDRGKNSPLHF
TRBJ2-1,TRBV7-9,NA,CASRLSGTASYNEQFF